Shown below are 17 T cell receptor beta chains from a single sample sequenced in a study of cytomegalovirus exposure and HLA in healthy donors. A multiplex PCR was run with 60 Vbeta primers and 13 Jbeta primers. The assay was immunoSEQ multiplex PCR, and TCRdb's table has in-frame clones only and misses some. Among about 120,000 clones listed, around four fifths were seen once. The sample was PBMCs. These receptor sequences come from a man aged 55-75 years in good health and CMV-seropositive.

The CDR3 reads CASSEPGQETEAFF. The CDR3 bases are TGTGCCAGCAGTGAACCGGGACAGGAGACTGAAGCTTTCTTT. This rearrangement joins TRBV6-1 to TRBJ1-1; TRBD1 aligns across 8 bases. Germline V lookup: CDR1 MNHNS, CDR2 SASEGT. There are 14 residues in the CDR3. V was clipped by 2 bases and J by 5 bases; unmatched bases: 4.

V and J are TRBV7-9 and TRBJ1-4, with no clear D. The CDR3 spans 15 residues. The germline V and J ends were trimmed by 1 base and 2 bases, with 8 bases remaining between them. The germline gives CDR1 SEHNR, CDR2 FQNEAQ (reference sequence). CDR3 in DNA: TGTGCCAGCAGCTTAGAGGTGCGGACTAATGAAAAACTGTTTTTT. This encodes CASSLEVRTNEKLFF.

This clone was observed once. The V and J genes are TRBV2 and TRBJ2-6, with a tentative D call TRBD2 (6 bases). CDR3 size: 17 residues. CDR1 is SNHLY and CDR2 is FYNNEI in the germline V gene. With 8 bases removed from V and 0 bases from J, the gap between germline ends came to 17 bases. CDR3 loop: CASATWGVGSGANVLTF. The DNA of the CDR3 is TGTGCCAGCGCCACATGGGGGGTGGGCTCTGGGGCCAACGTCCTGACTTTC.

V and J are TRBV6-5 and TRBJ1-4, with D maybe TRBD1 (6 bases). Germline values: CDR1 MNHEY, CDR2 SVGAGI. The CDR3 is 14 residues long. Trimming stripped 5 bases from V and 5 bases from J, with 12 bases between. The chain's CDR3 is CASSRTAVNEKLFF. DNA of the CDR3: TGTGCCAGCAGTAGGACAGCCGTAAATGAAAAACTGTTTTTT.

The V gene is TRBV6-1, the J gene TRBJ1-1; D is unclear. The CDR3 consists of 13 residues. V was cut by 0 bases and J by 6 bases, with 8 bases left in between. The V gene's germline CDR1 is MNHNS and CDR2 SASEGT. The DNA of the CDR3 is TGTGCCAGCAGTGAAGCGTGGGCAGCTGAAGCTTTCTTT. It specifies CASSEAWAAEAFF.

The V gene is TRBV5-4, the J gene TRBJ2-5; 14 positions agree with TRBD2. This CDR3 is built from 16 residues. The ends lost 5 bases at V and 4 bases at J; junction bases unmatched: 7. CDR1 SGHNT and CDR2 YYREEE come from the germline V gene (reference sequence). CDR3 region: CASSPGLAGGGETQYF. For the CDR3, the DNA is TGTGCCAGCAGTCCCGGACTAGCGGGAGGAGGAGAGACCCAGTACTTC.

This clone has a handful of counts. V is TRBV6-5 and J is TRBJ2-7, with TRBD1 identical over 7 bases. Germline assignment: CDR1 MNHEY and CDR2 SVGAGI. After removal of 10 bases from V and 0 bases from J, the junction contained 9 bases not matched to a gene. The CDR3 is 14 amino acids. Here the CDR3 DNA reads TGTGCCACCACCATCTACAGGGGCTCCTACGAGCAGTACTTC. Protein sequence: CATTIYRGSYEQYF.

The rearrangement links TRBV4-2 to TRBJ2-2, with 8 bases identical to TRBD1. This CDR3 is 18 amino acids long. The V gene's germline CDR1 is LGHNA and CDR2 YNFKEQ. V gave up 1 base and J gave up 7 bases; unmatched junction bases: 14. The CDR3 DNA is TGTGCCAGCAGCCAAGGGGTGTTCGGGACAGGCCCTGGCGGGGAGCTGTTTTTT. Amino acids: CASSQGVFGTGPGGELFF.

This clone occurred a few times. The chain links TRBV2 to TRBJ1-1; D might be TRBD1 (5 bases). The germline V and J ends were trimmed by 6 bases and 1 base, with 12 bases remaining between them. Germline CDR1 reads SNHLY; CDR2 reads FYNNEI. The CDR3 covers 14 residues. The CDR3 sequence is CASRFGTSNTEAFF. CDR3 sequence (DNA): TGTGCCAGCAGATTCGGGACTTCGAACACTGAAGCTTTCTTT. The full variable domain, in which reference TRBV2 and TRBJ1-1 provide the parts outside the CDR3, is EPEVTQTPSHQVTQMGQEVILRCVPISNHLYFYWYRQILGQKVEFLVSFYNNEISEKSEIFDDQFSVERPDGSNFTLKIRSTKLEDSAMYFCASRFGTSNTEAFFGQGTRLTVV.

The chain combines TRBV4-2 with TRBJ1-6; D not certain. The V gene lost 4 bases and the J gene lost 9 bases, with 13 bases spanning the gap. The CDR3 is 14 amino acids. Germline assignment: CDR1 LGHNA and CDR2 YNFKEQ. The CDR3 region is CASSLTGEASPLHF. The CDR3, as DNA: TGTGCCAGCAGCCTAACCGGGGAAGCTTCACCCCTCCACTTT.

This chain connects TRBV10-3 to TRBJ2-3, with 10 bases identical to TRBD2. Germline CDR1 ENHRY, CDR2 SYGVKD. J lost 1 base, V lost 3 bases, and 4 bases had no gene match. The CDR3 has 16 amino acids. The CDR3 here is CAISEGLAEGTDTQYF. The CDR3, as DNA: TGTGCCATCAGTGAAGGACTAGCGGAGGGCACAGATACGCAGTATTTT.

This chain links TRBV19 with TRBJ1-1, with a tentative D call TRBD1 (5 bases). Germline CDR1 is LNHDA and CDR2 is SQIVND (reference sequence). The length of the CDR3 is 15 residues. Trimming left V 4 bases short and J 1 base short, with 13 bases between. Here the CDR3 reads CASSKNRRQNTEAFF. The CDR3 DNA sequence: TGTGCCAGTAGTAAAAACAGGAGACAGAACACTGAAGCTTTCTTT.

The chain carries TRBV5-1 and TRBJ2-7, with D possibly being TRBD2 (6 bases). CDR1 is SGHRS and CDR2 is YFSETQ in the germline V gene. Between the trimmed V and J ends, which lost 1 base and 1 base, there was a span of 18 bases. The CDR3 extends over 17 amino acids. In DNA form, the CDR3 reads TGCGCCAGCAGCTTGCTTCCACCGGGGGACGGATCCTACGAGCAGTACTTC. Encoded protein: CASSLLPPGDGSYEQYF.

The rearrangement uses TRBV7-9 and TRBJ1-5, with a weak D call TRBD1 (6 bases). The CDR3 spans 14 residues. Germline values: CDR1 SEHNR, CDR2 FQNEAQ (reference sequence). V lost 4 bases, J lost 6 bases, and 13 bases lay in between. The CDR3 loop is CASSSTGTAQPQHF. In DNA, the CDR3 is TGTGCCAGCAGCTCCACAGGGACCGCTCAGCCCCAGCATTTT.

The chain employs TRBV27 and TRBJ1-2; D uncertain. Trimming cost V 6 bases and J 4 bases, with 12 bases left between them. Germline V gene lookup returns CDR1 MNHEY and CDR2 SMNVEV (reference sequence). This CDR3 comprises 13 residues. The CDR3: CASSSREGYGYTF. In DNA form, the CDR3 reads TGTGCCAGCAGCTCTAGGGAGGGCTATGGCTACACCTTC.

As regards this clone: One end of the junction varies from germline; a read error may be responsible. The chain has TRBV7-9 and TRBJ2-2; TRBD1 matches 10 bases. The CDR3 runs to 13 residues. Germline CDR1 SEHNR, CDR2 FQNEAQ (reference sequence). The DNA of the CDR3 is TGTGCCAGCAGCTTAGCAGGGACAGGGGTGCTGTTTTTT. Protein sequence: CASSLAGTGVLFF.

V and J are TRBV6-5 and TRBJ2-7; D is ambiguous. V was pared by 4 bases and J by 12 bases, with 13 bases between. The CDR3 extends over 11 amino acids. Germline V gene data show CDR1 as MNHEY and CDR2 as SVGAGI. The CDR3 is CASSSQRAAYF. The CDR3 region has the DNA TGTGCCAGCAGTTCGCAGCGTGCGGCGTACTTC.